Listed below are T cell receptor beta chains from one sample, sequenced in a study of T cell clonotyping in hematopoietic cell transplantation. The repertoire was sequenced with immunoSEQ multiplex PCR; TCRdb's copy has only in-frame clones and lacks some. Of roughly 30,000 clones detected, approximately 94% appear once; the ten largest clones hold 2% to 2.5%. The source material was peripheral blood mononuclear cells, sampled before stem cell transplant. The receptors here all came from a man aged 50-60 years with acute myeloid leukemia. Some clones in this sample may be carry-over from other donors' samples. Both conserved end residues are part of each CDR3. Each record gives: clone size, D gene, V gene, J gene, CDR3 protein, CDR3 DNA. A D gene is named only where the DNA matches it firmly. Size tells how often a clone was seen (once, few, many) or the class of an expanded clone, and some rows leave it out.

.	.	TRBV28	TRBJ2-3	CASSPGYTDTQYF	TGTGCCAGCAGTCCGGGGTACACAGATACGCAGTATTTT
.	TRBD2	TRBV28	TRBJ2-3	CASSDSGGTDTQYF	TGTGCCAGCAGCGATAGCGGGGGCACAGATACGCAGTATTTT
.	TRBD2	TRBV19	TRBJ2-3	CASSIGVAGGPDTQYF	TGTGCCAGTAGTATAGGAGTAGCGGGGGGGCCAGATACGCAGTATTTT
.	.	TRBV7-9	TRBJ2-7	CASRSGRAYEQYF	TGTGCCAGCAGATCAGGGAGAGCCTACGAGCAGTACTTC
.	.	TRBV14	TRBJ2-2	CATTGDWDEVLLRNTGELFF	TGTGCCACCACCGGGGACTGGGACGAAGTGCTTCTCCGAAACACCGGGGAGCTGTTTTTT
.	TRBD1	TRBV4-3	TRBJ2-7	CASSGGTGYEQYF	TGCGCCAGCAGCGGAGGGACAGGGTACGAGCAGTACTTC
once	TRBD2	TRBV6-6	TRBJ2-1	CASRRTSSDEQFF	TGTGCCAGCAGACGGACTAGCTCGGATGAGCAGTTCTTC
.	.	TRBV19	TRBJ2-3	CATAERGTTDTQYF	TGTGCCACTGCGGAACGGGGGACCACAGATACGCAGTATTTT
.	TRBD2	TRBV11-2	TRBJ2-3	CASRIAGDTQYF	TGTGCCAGCAGGATAGCGGGAGATACGCAGTATTTT
.	.	TRBV5-6	TRBJ1-5	CASSLGQDNQPQHF	TGTGCCAGCAGCTTGGGACAGGACAATCAGCCCCAGCATTTT
.	TRBD2	TRBV5-1	TRBJ2-1	CASSPGTSGPSGEFF	TGCGCCAGCAGCCCCGGGACTAGCGGGCCCTCGGGGGAGTTCTTC
.	.	TRBV5-5	TRBJ2-7	CASSLFPAEASYEQYF	TGTGCCAGCAGCTTGTTCCCAGCGGAGGCCTCCTACGAGCAGTACTTC
.	.	TRBV30	TRBJ1-2	CAWQESSNYGYTF	TGTGCCTGGCAGGAATCTTCTAACTATGGCTACACCTTC